This passage covers 22 T cell receptor beta chains from one sample sequenced in a study of immune cell composition in non-small cell lung cancer. Clones were sequenced by immunoSEQ multiplex PCR, and TCRdb holds only the in-frame ones, with some missing. Of 2,000 to 2,500 clones in the sample, nearly 80% were seen once. The material sequenced was lung tumor tissue. These receptors came from a human donor with non-small cell lung cancer.

This chain joins TRBV5-8 and TRBJ2-7, with D perhaps TRBD1 (6 bases). The CDR3 totals 15 residues. The V and J ends lost 4 bases and 7 bases respectively, with 21 bases between them. Germline V gene data show CDR1 as SGHTS and CDR2 as YDEGEE. DNA of the CDR3: TGTGCCAGCAGCCGACAGGACTTCCCTCTAGTTGAGCAGTACTTC. It yields the protein CASSRQDFPLVEQYF.

This chain connects TRBV5-5 to TRBJ2-5, with a weak D call TRBD1 (5 bases). The CDR3 has 13 amino acids. Trimming pared 4 bases from V and 2 bases from J, leaving 9 bases between. The germline V gene encodes CDR1 SGHKS and CDR2 YYEKEE (reference sequence). In DNA, the CDR3 is TGTGCCAGCAGCATGGGGCGGCAAGAGACCCAGTACTTC. Protein: CASSMGRQETQYF.

This chain joins TRBV9 and TRBJ2-7; tentative D call: TRBD1 (5 bases). The V and J ends lost 0 bases and 2 bases respectively, with 12 bases between them. The CDR3 covers 15 residues. Germline V gene sequence: CDR1 SGDLS, CDR2 YYNGEE. CDR3 amino acids: CASSVAGQPTYEQYF. The CDR3 DNA reads TGTGCCAGCAGCGTAGCCGGACAACCTACCTACGAGCAGTACTTC.

The chain is built from TRBV18 and TRBJ2-5, with a tentative D call TRBD1 (6 bases). Trimming cost V 3 bases and J 2 bases, with 13 bases left between them. This CDR3 comprises 15 residues. Germline V gives CDR1 KGHSH, CDR2 LQKENI. The CDR3: CASSPMTGAQETQYF. The CDR3 DNA reads as TGTGCCAGCTCACCGATGACAGGCGCGCAAGAGACCCAGTACTTC.

This chain joins TRBV12-1 and TRBJ2-5; the table's TRBD2 call for D was not verified on the DNA. TRBV12-1 is marked as a pseudogene. This CDR3 contains 15 residues. The CDR3 is CASSPPSGRQETQYF. The CDR3, as DNA: TGTGCCAGCAGCCCTCCTAGCGGGAGACAAGAGACCCAGTACTTC.

Only a few counts were recorded for this clone. This chain joins TRBV7-3 and TRBJ2-5; TRBD2 aligns across 12 bases. J gave up 5 bases and V 5 bases, and 6 bases lay outside the gene matches. The CDR3 has 15 residues. Germline V lookup: CDR1 SGHTA, CDR2 FQGTGA. The CDR3 is CASSELAGGPETQYF. The CDR3 DNA reads as TGTGCCAGCAGCGAACTAGCGGGAGGCCCGGAGACCCAGTACTTC.

The chain recombines TRBV5-4 with TRBJ1-2; D perhaps matches TRBD1 (6 bases). In germline, CDR1 is SGHNT, CDR2 YYREEE (reference sequence). This CDR3 has 16 residues. V was shortened by 4 bases and J by 4 bases, with 20 bases between the two germline ends. DNA of the CDR3: TGTGCCAGCAGCGCAGAGAACAGGGAATTGACCTATGGCTACACCTTC. Translation: CASSAENRELTYGYTF.

The chain couples TRBV18 to TRBJ2-1; D perhaps matches TRBD2 (6 bases). Trimming took off 3 bases at V and 1 base at J, with 10 bases between the two ends. Germline loops: CDR1 KGHSH, CDR2 LQKENI. The CDR3 is made up of 15 amino acids. The CDR3 DNA reads as TGTGCCAGCTCACCCCGGGACTCTTCCTACAATGAGCAGTTCTTC. It yields the protein CASSPRDSSYNEQFF.

As concerns this clone: Other DNA sequences in this sample translate to the same CDR3. The chain carries TRBV27 and TRBJ1-1; D is ambiguous. Trimming removed 3 bases from V and 3 bases from J, with 8 bases in between. CDR3 size: 13 residues. Germline assignment: CDR1 MNHEY and CDR2 SMNVEV (reference sequence). The CDR3 loop is CASSFSGDTEAFF. The CDR3 nucleotides read TGTGCCAGCAGTTTTTCCGGGGACACTGAAGCTTTCTTT.

This chain links TRBV2 with TRBJ2-3; 9 bases fit TRBD2. CDR1 SNHLY and CDR2 FYNNEI come from the germline V gene. The CDR3 has 16 residues. The V and J ends lost 6 bases and 6 bases, in that order; junction bases with no gene match: 13. CDR3 in amino acids: CASRTPSGDRTDTQYF. The CDR3 nucleotides read TGTGCCAGCAGGACCCCTAGCGGGGATCGAACGGATACGCAGTATTTT.

This clone has only a few counts. The chain employs TRBV9 and TRBJ2-1; TRBD2 might be the D (6 bases). V was trimmed by 0 bases and J by 8 bases, leaving 12 bases between them. The CDR3 is 14 amino acids. Looked up from germline, CDR1 is SGDLS and CDR2 is YYNGEE. The CDR3 loop is CASSVGGGWHEQFF. The CDR3 region has the DNA TGTGCCAGCAGCGTAGGAGGAGGGTGGCATGAGCAGTTCTTC.

This chain uses TRBV20-1 with TRBJ1-2; D is possibly TRBD1 (6 bases). Per the germline V gene, CDR1 is DFQATT and CDR2 is SNEGSKA (reference sequence). Trimming cost V 5 bases and J 7 bases, with 11 bases left between them. The CDR3 is 11 residues long. The CDR3 loop reads CSAGSGVGYTF. CDR3 nucleotides: TGCAGTGCTGGTTCAGGGGTTGGCTACACCTTC.

The V and J genes are TRBV27 and TRBJ2-7; 11 nucleotides match TRBD2. V lost 2 bases to trimming and J lost 6 bases; unmatched junction nucleotides: 6. The CDR3 is 15 residues long. Germline assignment: CDR1 MNHEY and CDR2 SMNVEV (reference sequence). CDR3 loop: CASSLLLAGVGEQYF. The CDR3 coding sequence is TGTGCCAGCAGTTTACTACTAGCGGGAGTCGGCGAGCAGTACTTC.

The chain has TRBV11-3 and TRBJ2-5; 10 nucleotides agree with TRBD1. Per the germline V gene, CDR1 is SGHNT and CDR2 is YENEEA. This CDR3 spans 15 amino acids. J lost 5 bases, V lost 1 base, and 4 bases had no gene match. CDR3 protein: CASSLGTGGQETQYF. The CDR3, as DNA: TGTGCCAGCAGCTTAGGGACAGGGGGTCAGGAGACCCAGTACTTC. Drawing the rest from reference TRBV11-3 and TRBJ2-5, the complete variable domain is EAGVVQSPRYKIIEKKQPVAFWCNPISGHNTLYWYLQNLGQGPELLIRYENEEAVDDSQLPKDRFSAERLKGVDSTLKIQPAELGDSAVYLCASSLGTGGQETQYFGPGTRLLVL.

The chain combines TRBV18 with TRBJ1-5, with TRBD1 matching 7 bases. The CDR3 extends over 14 amino acids. Germline loops: CDR1 KGHSH, CDR2 LQKENI. Trimming took 4 bases from V and 5 from J; bases not matched to a gene: 5. The CDR3 spells CASSLGTADQPQHF. For the CDR3, the DNA is TGTGCCAGCTCACTAGGGACAGCCGATCAGCCCCAGCATTTT. The full variable domain, with the rest looked up from reference TRBV18 and TRBJ1-5, is NAGVMQNPRHLVRRRGQEARLRCSPMKGHSHVYWYRQLPEEGLKFMVYLQKENIIDESGMPKERFSAEFPKEGPSILRIQQVVRGDSAAYFCASSLGTADQPQHFGDGTRLSIL.

The chain recombines TRBV6-5 with TRBJ2-5; tentatively, D is TRBD1 (5 bases). Germline V gives CDR1 MNHEY, CDR2 SVGAGI. This CDR3 contains 13 residues. The ends were cut back, 2 bases at V and 5 bases at J, with 9 bases in the middle. The CDR3 DNA sequence: TGTGCCAGCAGTTACAGACAGCCGGAGACCCAGTACTTC. This gives the protein CASSYRQPETQYF.

This sequence joins TRBV19 and TRBJ1-5; D uncertain. The V and J ends lost 3 bases and 7 bases respectively, with 7 bases between them. CDR1 is LNHDA and CDR2 is SQIVND in the germline V gene (reference sequence). This CDR3 is 12 amino acids long. CDR3 protein: CASSIGWQPQHF. CDR3 in DNA: TGTGCCAGTAGTATCGGGTGGCAGCCCCAGCATTTT.

The V call is TRBV5-6, the J call TRBJ2-2; possibly TRBD1 for D (5 bases). V gave up 2 bases and J gave up 6 bases, with 8 bases separating them. From germline, CDR1 is SGHDT and CDR2 YYEEEE. CDR3 length equals 13 residues. CDR3 amino acids: CASSFSRAGELFF. CDR3 bases: TGTGCCAGCAGCTTTTCCAGGGCCGGGGAGCTGTTTTTT.

This chain uses TRBV28 with TRBJ2-1; D call uncertain. V was cut by 3 bases and J by 7 bases, with 13 bases left in between. Germline V gene sequence: CDR1 MDHEN, CDR2 SYDVKM. The CDR3 covers 14 residues. The CDR3 DNA sequence: TGTGCCAGCAGTTTGAGAGGAACTGGGAATGAGCAGTTCTTC. This sequence encodes CASSLRGTGNEQFF.

This clone has a handful of counts. The chain couples TRBV4-1 to TRBJ2-5; 9 positions match TRBD2. With 0 bases clipped from V and 5 bases from J, the junction kept 7 bases outside the gene matches. The germline V gene has CDR1 MGHRA and CDR2 YSYEKL. The CDR3 loop spans 16 amino acids. CDR3 residues: CASSQEGGTSSETQYF. CDR3 nucleotides: TGCGCCAGCAGCCAAGAAGGGGGGACTAGCTCGGAGACCCAGTACTTC.

The V and J genes are TRBV18 and TRBJ2-3; TRBD2 aligns across 8 bases. Germline CDR1 reads KGHSH; CDR2 reads LQKENI. CDR3 length equals 15 residues. Trimming took 5 bases from V and 2 from J; bases not matched to a gene: 6. CDR3: CASSVSGTHTDTQYF. The CDR3 nucleotides read TGTGCCAGCTCAGTTAGCGGGACGCACACAGATACGCAGTATTTT.

The chain uses TRBV5-1 and TRBJ2-1; maybe TRBD2 (5 bases). The CDR3 is 15 amino acids. V gave up 0 bases and J gave up 0 bases, with 7 bases separating them. Germline loops: CDR1 SGHRS, CDR2 YFSETQ. The CDR3 nucleotides are TGCGCCAGCAGCTTGGAGGCGGGCTCCTACAATGAGCAGTTCTTC. Protein sequence: CASSLEAGSYNEQFF. The entire variable domain, with the rest obtained from reference TRBV5-1 and TRBJ2-1, is as follows: KAGVTQTPRYLIKTRGQQVTLSCSPISGHRSVSWYQQTPGQGLQFLFEYFSETQRNKGNFPGRFSGRQFSNSRSEMNVSTLELGDSALYLCASSLEAGSYNEQFFGPGTRLTVL.